This TCR beta chain was recovered during a study of blood T cells in healthy people across ages. Study results and caveats: The donors' CMV status was not determined, possibly confounding changes in expanded clonotypes.

Researchers report isolating at least 6 million PBMCs per sample. Total RNA extraction produced at least 6 micrograms (per sample) for the study. Germline V gives CDR1 MGHRA, CDR2 YSYEKL. The CDR3 is made up of 15 amino acids. Points on this clonotype: Its antigen is currently unknown.

For the second PCR, which ran for 7 to 11 cycles, a sample-barcoded 5' primer and a J-beta primer mix were used. A tag from a template-switch adaptor with 12 random nucleotides marked each cDNA molecule. TCRdb re-analysed the 5' RACE reads in MiXCR, keeping a single row per CDR3 protein. Among almost 1 million distinct CDR3 sequences listed, roughly 47% were seen once. The material sequenced was blood. This chain uses TRBV4-1 with TRBJ2-7; 9 bases are shared with TRBD1. The DNA end is a closer match to TRBJ2-5, so the J assignment may be wrong. The sequence came from an older woman in good health. CDR3 in DNA: TGCGCCAGCAGCTCCTACAGGGGGCGAGGAGAGACCCAGTACTTC. It encodes CASSSYRGRGETQYF.